These 18 T cell receptor beta chains share one sample of origin, sequenced in a study of Tregs in tolerant kidney transplant recipients. This table comes from immunoSEQ multiplex PCR, and its TCRdb copy is limited to in-frame clones, with some not included. Its clone listing holds about 48,000 clones. Source: CD4+ T cells from blood, taken before the transplant. All receptors come from a human donor who received a combined kidney and bone marrow transplant.

Note on this clone: Coverage ceases 3 residues before the CDR3 finishes, and the germline J gene fills in the end. The gene calls are TRBV2 and TRBJ1-6; D is uncertain. The germline CDR1 and CDR2 sequences are SNHLY and FYNNEI. V lost 5 bases, J lost 0 bases, and 11 bases lay in between. This CDR3 has 16 amino acids. CDR3 DNA, as far as it was read: TGTGCCAGCAGTAACCCCGCAGGCTCCTATAATTCACCC. It encodes CASSNPAGSYNSP. The full CDR3 protein reads CASSNPAGSYNSPLHF.

As regards this clone: Coverage ceases 3 residues before the CDR3 finishes, and the germline J gene fills in the end. The V and J genes are TRBV20-1 and TRBJ1-1; D is possibly TRBD1 (5 bases). The germline gives CDR1 DFQATT, CDR2 SNEGSKA (reference sequence). The CDR3 consists of 14 residues. Trimming took 7 bases from V and 1 from J, leaving 16 bases between them. CDR3 DNA, as far as it was read: TGCAGTGGGGGTTTTACAGGCCGGAACACTGAA. This codes for CSGGFTGRNTE. The entire CDR3 sequence reads CSGGFTGRNTEAFF.

A word on this clone: The CDR3 end lies 3 residues beyond the end of the read and is filled in from the germline J gene. V usage is TRBV11-2 and J usage is TRBJ2-5, with D possibly being TRBD1 (6 bases). V was pared by 1 base and J by 2 bases, with 11 bases between. Germline V gene sequence: CDR1 SGHAT, CDR2 FQNNGV. This CDR3 region has 15 residues. CDR3: CASSLGTVGQETQYF. The part of the CDR3 DNA that was read is TGTGCCAGCAGCTTAGGGACAGTAGGACAAGAGACC.

Of note for this clone: The CDR3 end lies 3 residues beyond the end of the read and is filled in from the germline J gene. This sequence joins TRBV18 and TRBJ1-1; D remains ambiguous. CDR3 length equals 19 residues. V was cut by 1 base and J by 2 bases, with 23 bases left in between. Germline V CDR1 and CDR2: KGHSH, LQKENI. The CDR3 spells CASSPQLEGLLLINTEAFF. CDR3 bases read: TGTGCCAGCTCACCACAGTTGGAAGGGCTTCTCTTGATCAACACTGAA.

Notes on this clone: The read terminates 3 residues before the CDR3 end, so the remaining end is supplied by the germline J gene. The rearrangement joins TRBV18 to TRBJ2-1; TRBD2 matches at 14 bases. V was pared by 3 bases and J by 9 bases, with 7 bases of the junction left unmatched. The CDR3 totals 16 residues. Germline V gene sequence: CDR1 KGHSH, CDR2 LQKENI. The CDR3 loop is CASSPPRLAGGGEQFF. Incomplete CDR3 DNA: TGTGCCAGCTCACCTCCGCGACTAGCGGGAGGGGGTGAG. Full variable domain (outside the CDR3, taken from reference TRBV18 and TRBJ2-1): NAGVMQNPRHLVRRRGQEARLRCSPMKGHSHVYWYRQLPEEGLKFMVYLQKENIIDESGMPKERFSAEFPKEGPSILRIQQVVRGDSAAYFCASSPPRLAGGGEQFFGPGTRLTVL.

On this clone: The read terminates 3 residues ahead of where the CDR3 ends, so the germline J gene completes it. The rearrangement joins TRBV18 to TRBJ1-1; maybe TRBD1 (5 bases). Per the germline V gene, CDR1 is KGHSH and CDR2 is LQKENI. The CDR3 spans 13 residues. V lost 6 bases and J lost 2, with 10 bases in between. The covered CDR3 bases are TGTGCCAGCTCCCTGGACACCAACACTGAA. Its translation: CASSLDTNTE. The whole CDR3 protein is CASSLDTNTEAFF. Based on the CDR3 plus reference TRBV18 and TRBJ1-1, the full variable domain is NAGVMQNPRHLVRRRGQEARLRCSPMKGHSHVYWYRQLPEEGLKFMVYLQKENIIDESGMPKERFSAEFPKEGPSILRIQQVVRGDSAAYFCASSLDTNTEAFFGQGTRLTVV.

In the case of this clone: The DNA ends 3 residues before the CDR3 does, and the rest of the CDR3 is filled in from the germline J gene. Distinct nucleotide sequences in the sample also encode this CDR3. The gene calls are TRBV20-1 and TRBJ2-7; D ambiguous. Germline CDR1 and CDR2: DFQATT and SNEGSKA (reference sequence). Trimming shortened V by 1 base and J by 3 bases, and 10 bases separated the two germline ends. The CDR3 is made up of 13 amino acids. The CDR3 loop is CSARVAGFYEQYF. The sequenced part of the CDR3 DNA is TGCAGTGCTAGAGTTGCCGGGTTCTACGAG.

A remark on this clone: The sequenced fragment ends 3 residues before the CDR3 boundary, so the rest is inferred from the germline J gene. V usage is TRBV19 and J usage is TRBJ1-6, with D possibly being TRBD1 (5 bases). Germline V lookup: CDR1 LNHDA, CDR2 SQIVND (reference sequence). This CDR3 contains 16 residues. Trimming shortened V by 4 bases and J by 2 bases, and 12 bases separated the two germline ends. The CDR3 region is CASSTLTVAYNSPLHF. The DNA read from the CDR3 is TGTGCCAGTAGTACCCTGACAGTCGCCTATAATTCACCC.

Comment on this clone: The CDR3 goes on 3 residues after the read ends, and that part is filled in from the germline J gene. This sequence joins TRBV18 and TRBJ2-1; 12 bases map to TRBD2. V lost 6 bases and J lost 8; bases outside the gene matches: 11. The germline gives CDR1 KGHSH, CDR2 LQKENI. The CDR3 is made up of 16 amino acids. CDR3 DNA (partial): TGTGCCAGCTCCCCAGGACTAGCGGGATTAGGCGATGAG. Amino acid sequence: CASSPGLAGLGDE. The complete CDR3 protein is CASSPGLAGLGDEQFF.

CDR3 region: CASSLVSGPTGELFF. CDR3 DNA (partial): TGTGCCAGCAGCTTAGTTTCAGGGCCCACCGGGGAG. V usage is TRBV7-9 and J usage is TRBJ2-2; perhaps TRBD1 as D (5 bases). Read sequence stops 3 residues before the CDR3 end, and the germline J gene provides the missing end. This CDR3 is built from 15 residues. Trimming removed 1 base at V and 4 bases at J, with 10 bases between. CDR1 is SEHNR, CDR2 FQNEAQ, per germline (reference sequence). Variable domain in full (rest from reference TRBV7-9 and TRBJ2-2): DTGVSQNPRHKITKRGQNVTFRCDPISEHNRLYWYRQTLGQGPEFLTYFQNEAQLEKSRLLSDRFSAERPKGSFSTLEIQRTEQGDSAMYLCASSLVSGPTGELFFGEGSRLTVL.

Remarks on this clone: The read terminates 3 residues before the CDR3 end, so the remaining end is supplied by the germline J gene. This rearrangement joins TRBV20-1 to TRBJ1-2; a possible D gene is TRBD1 (6 bases). CDR3 size: 15 residues. Trimming shortened V by 0 bases and J by 7 bases, and 18 bases separated the two germline ends. Germline CDR1 is DFQATT and CDR2 is SNEGSKA (reference sequence). This CDR3 reads CSARDQGRGFGGYTF. CDR3 DNA, as far as it was read: TGCAGTGCTAGAGATCAGGGCAGGGGCTTCGGTGGC.

With respect to this clone: The observed sequence ends 3 residues before the CDR3 terminus, with the missing tail filled in from the germline J gene. The chain has TRBV19 and TRBJ2-1; 11 nucleotides match TRBD2. Germline V gives CDR1 LNHDA, CDR2 SQIVND (reference sequence). The junction had 8 bases not matched to a gene; V was cut back by 3 bases and J by 7 bases. The CDR3 is 16 amino acids. The sequenced part of the CDR3 DNA is TGTGCCAGTAGTATTGCAACTAGCGGGAGAGTGAATGAG. Amino acids: CASSIATSGRVNE. The whole CDR3 protein reads CASSIATSGRVNEQFF.

Comments on this clone: The read halts 3 residues ahead of the CDR3 end, with the missing end drawn from the germline J gene. The rearrangement joins TRBV19 to TRBJ1-1; TRBD1 matches 7 bases. The germline V gene encodes CDR1 LNHDA and CDR2 SQIVND (reference sequence). The J segment lost 4 bases and the V segment lost 6 bases, leaving 5 bases of the junction unmatched. This CDR3 is built from 13 residues. The CDR3 loop reads CASSSTGTTEAFF. The part of the CDR3 DNA that was read is TGTGCCAGTAGCTCGACAGGGACCACTGAA.

On this clone itself: The sequenced fragment ends 3 residues before the CDR3 boundary, so the rest is inferred from the germline J gene. The J gene is TRBJ1-1, the V gene TRBV18; D might be TRBD1 (5 bases). Per the germline V gene, CDR1 is KGHSH and CDR2 is LQKENI. This CDR3 comprises 12 residues. CDR3 loop: CASSPSNREAFF. Incomplete CDR3 DNA: TGTGCCAGCTCACCTTCCAACAGGGAA.

Remarks on this clone: The CDR3 goes on 3 residues after the read ends, and that part is filled in from the germline J gene. This rearrangement joins TRBV5-1 to TRBJ1-2; D not resolved. The CDR3 sequence is 13 residues long. The V gene's germline CDR1 is SGHRS and CDR2 YFSETQ. Trimming took 0 bases from V and 2 from J, leaving 5 bases between them. CDR3 amino acids: CASSLDRNYGYTF. The sequenced CDR3 bases are TGCGCCAGCAGCTTGGACAGAAACTATGGC.

The CDR3 DNA, read in part, is TGTGCCAGCAGCTTAGGACAGGCGAATGGC. It encodes CASSLGQANG. In full, the CDR3 is CASSLGQANGYTF. V and J are TRBV11-2 and TRBJ1-2; TRBD1 might be the D (6 bases). The CDR3 is cut off 3 residues early in the read; its end comes from the germline J gene. The CDR3 contains 13 residues. Germline V lookup: CDR1 SGHAT, CDR2 FQNNGV. V lost 1 base to trimming and J lost 6 bases, with 9 bases between them.

In the case of this clone: The read falls 3 residues short of the CDR3 end, and the missing part is taken from the germline J gene. This rearrangement joins TRBV5-1 to TRBJ2-1; tentatively, D is TRBD2 (6 bases). CDR1 is SGHRS, CDR2 YFSETQ, per germline. The CDR3 covers 16 residues. V was cut by 0 bases and J by 4 bases, with 14 bases left in between. The sequenced CDR3 bases are TGCGCCAGCAGCTTGGAGCCCGGGACTCAGTACAATGAG. As protein: CASSLEPGTQYNE. The full CDR3 reads CASSLEPGTQYNEQFF. Full variable domain (outside the CDR3, taken from reference TRBV5-1 and TRBJ2-1): KAGVTQTPRYLIKTRGQQVTLSCSPISGHRSVSWYQQTPGQGLQFLFEYFSETQRNKGNFPGRFSGRQFSNSRSEMNVSTLELGDSALYLCASSLEPGTQYNEQFFGPGTRLTVL.

On this clone: The read gets to within 3 residues of the CDR3 end, and the germline J gene fills in the rest. This chain uses TRBV18 with TRBJ1-4; D gene uncertain. Germline V gene sequence: CDR1 KGHSH, CDR2 LQKENI. V dropped 5 bases and J dropped 6 bases, with 13 bases sitting between them. CDR3 length: 14 residues. The CDR3 loop is CASSENGRDEKLFF. Partial CDR3 DNA: TGTGCCAGCTCAGAAAACGGAAGGGATGAAAAA.